The next 16 T cell receptor beta chains were all read from a single sample in a study of beta chain features in type 1 diabetes. What was sequenced were expressed TCRB transcripts, since all of the isolated RNA had been reverse transcribed. Clones were read by immunoSEQ multiplex PCR, and TCRdb kept only the in-frame ones, dropping some. The repertoire holds 150,000 or so clones, with just over 9% as singletons. Specimen: central memory CD4+ T cells from blood. These receptors all come from a man between 18 and 35 years old in good health.

The DNA of the CDR3 is TGTGCCAGCAGCACGGGACAGGGAAACACAGATACGCAGTATTTT. Its translation: CASSTGQGNTDTQYF. This sequence joins TRBV7-9 and TRBJ2-3; 9 bases agree with TRBD1. The CDR3 sequence is 15 residues long. Trimming cost V 5 bases and J 2 bases; bases outside gene matches: 5. Per germline, CDR1 SEHNR and CDR2 FQNEAQ (reference sequence). The full variable domain, in which reference TRBV7-9 and TRBJ2-3 provide the parts outside the CDR3, is DTGVSQNPRHKITKRGQNVTFRCDPISEHNRLYWYRQTLGQGPEFLTYFQNEAQLEKSRLLSDRFSAERPKGSFSTLEIQRTEQGDSAMYLCASSTGQGNTDTQYFGPGTRLTVL.

This chain links TRBV4-3 with TRBJ2-7; 8 nucleotides agree with TRBD1. This CDR3 has 15 residues. With 4 bases clipped from V and 3 bases from J, the junction kept 8 bases outside the gene matches. Germline-derived CDR1 and CDR2 are LGHNA and YSLEER. CDR3 amino acids: CASSRRRTGSYEQYF. The CDR3 DNA follows: TGCGCCAGCAGCCGACGGAGGACAGGGAGCTACGAGCAGTACTTC.

This chain uses TRBV28 with TRBJ1-5, with D unclear. Germline values: CDR1 MDHEN, CDR2 SYDVKM. This CDR3 is 14 amino acids long. Between the trimmed V and J ends, which lost 3 bases and 4 bases, there was a span of 10 bases. The CDR3 is CASSFLHKNQPQHF. The CDR3 region has the DNA TGTGCCAGCAGTTTTCTTCACAAGAATCAGCCCCAGCATTTT.

A few counts support this clone. This sequence joins TRBV7-9 and TRBJ2-3, with TRBD2 matching over 9 bases. The CDR3 is made up of 14 amino acids. From germline, CDR1 is SEHNR and CDR2 FQNEAQ (reference sequence). V gave up 5 bases and J gave up 6 bases; unmatched junction bases: 6. CDR3 protein: CASSRTSVLDTQYF. The CDR3, as DNA: TGTGCCAGCAGCCGGACTAGCGTGCTCGATACGCAGTATTTT.

The chain uses TRBV9 and TRBJ2-7; 11 bases line up with TRBD1. The J segment lost 5 bases and the V segment lost 0 bases, leaving 4 bases of the junction unmatched. CDR1 and CDR2 from the germline V gene are SGDLS and YYNGEE. The CDR3 length is 15 residues. This chain's CDR3 is CASSVGTGGVNEQYF. The DNA of the CDR3 is TGTGCCAGCAGCGTAGGGACAGGGGGCGTAAACGAGCAGTACTTC.

In this sample, this clone turned up a few times. The chain recombines TRBV5-4 with TRBJ2-2, with TRBD2 matching 12 bases. Germline CDR1 is SGHNT and CDR2 is YYREEE (reference sequence). This CDR3 contains 20 residues. The V and J ends lost 1 base and 0 bases, in that order; junction bases with no gene match: 10. The CDR3 DNA follows: TGTGCCAGCAGCTTGCCGGAACTAGCGGGGGGTCGAACGAACACCGGGGAGCTGTTTTTT. Protein sequence: CASSLPELAGGRTNTGELFF.

V is TRBV28 and J is TRBJ2-2; weak D call: TRBD2 (7 bases). There are 16 residues in the CDR3. Germline V gives CDR1 MDHEN, CDR2 SYDVKM. The V and J ends lost 5 bases and 6 bases respectively, with 19 bases between them. Here the CDR3 DNA reads TGTGCCAGCAGTCCTGCGGGGGCTGCCGGTCCCGGGGAGCTGTTTTTT. Amino acid sequence: CASSPAGAAGPGELFF.

This chain uses TRBV5-6 with TRBJ2-4; D is undetermined. The germline gives CDR1 SGHDT, CDR2 YYEEEE. Deletions cut 0 bases from V and 5 bases from J, with 3 bases between. CDR3 size: 12 residues. CDR3 DNA sequence: TGTGCCAGCAGCTTGGCGGAAAACATTCAGTACTTC. It codes for CASSLAENIQYF.

This clone was seen a few times. The chain joins TRBV23-1 to TRBJ2-7; TRBD1 aligns across 8 bases. Being an ORF, TRBV23-1 has a function that is uncertain. The CDR3 runs to 14 residues. J was trimmed by 3 bases and V by 3 bases; bases with no gene match: 4. The CDR3: CASSHGDRCYEQYF. As DNA, the CDR3 is TGCGCCAGCAGTCACGGGGACAGGTGCTACGAGCAGTACTTC.

This clone was found a few times. The genes are TRBV7-9 and TRBJ2-2; 8 bases fit TRBD1. Germline CDR1 SEHNR, CDR2 FQNEAQ (reference sequence). Trimming at V came to 5 bases and at J to 1 base, leaving 9 bases not matched to a gene. The CDR3 consists of 17 residues. This CDR3 is CASSTRRTGLNTGELFF. The CDR3 DNA is TGTGCCAGCAGCACGAGGAGGACAGGGCTGAACACCGGGGAGCTGTTTTTT.

This chain joins TRBV25-1 and TRBJ2-3; TRBD2 aligns across 7 bases. Germline CDR1 MGHDK, CDR2 SYGVNS. The junction had 10 bases not matched to a gene; V was cut back by 4 bases and J by 3 bases. The CDR3 is 16 amino acids. CDR3 nucleotide sequence: TGTGCCAGCAGTGGCAGGGATCGGGGAGGGACAGATACGCAGTATTTT. Amino acids: CASSGRDRGGTDTQYF.

This chain joins TRBV11-2 and TRBJ2-1; 7 bases fit TRBD2. V shed 4 bases and J 0 bases; nucleotides not matched to a gene: 3. CDR1 is SGHAT and CDR2 is FQNNGV in the germline V gene. This CDR3 has 15 residues. CDR3 region: CASSSRGGSYNEQFF. Written as DNA, the CDR3 is TGTGCCAGCAGCTCTCGCGGGGGCTCCTACAATGAGCAGTTCTTC.

This clone came up a few times. The V call is TRBV7-9, the J call TRBJ2-3, with 7 positions matching TRBD2. J lost 1 base, V lost 11 bases, and 12 bases had no gene match. CDR3 length equals 15 residues. Germline-derived CDR1 and CDR2 are SEHNR and FQNEAQ (reference sequence). CDR3 bases: TGTGCCTGCCCCCTGGGCGGGGGAGGCACAGATACGCAGTATTTT. Translated, it gives CACPLGGGGTDTQYF.

This chain connects TRBV7-2 to TRBJ1-5, with D possibly matching TRBD1 (5 bases). CDR3 length: 16 residues. Per germline, CDR1 SGHTA and CDR2 FQGNSA. Trimming pared 1 base from V and 6 bases from J, leaving 16 bases between. The CDR3 bases are TGTGCCAGCAGCTTAGAATCCTCGAATCAGGGTCAGCCCCAGCATTTT. Its translation: CASSLESSNQGQPQHF.

This clone was counted only a few times. The chain has TRBV5-4 and TRBJ1-1; 8 nucleotides line up with TRBD1. CDR1 is SGHNT, CDR2 YYREEE, per germline (reference sequence). The CDR3 has 15 residues. The junction had 11 bases not matched to a gene; V was cut back by 4 bases and J by 6 bases. For the CDR3, the DNA is TGTGCCAGCAGCAGAGGGACAGGAGGGAGGGCTGAAGCTTTCTTT. Protein: CASSRGTGGRAEAFF.

This clone was seen more than once but under ten times. The rearrangement uses TRBV5-1 and TRBJ1-2, with 7 bases fitting TRBD1. The CDR3 runs 15 residues. The junction had 6 bases not matched to a gene; V was cut back by 2 bases and J by 2 bases. The germline CDR1 and CDR2 sequences are SGHRS and YFSETQ. CDR3 nucleotide sequence: TGCGCCAGCAGCTTAAACGGACAGGCCAACTATGGCTACACCTTC. Amino acids: CASSLNGQANYGYTF.